Presented here are 18 T cell receptor beta chains from one specimen sequenced in a study of cytomegalovirus exposure and HLA in healthy donors. The PCR made use of 60 Vbeta and 13 Jbeta primers. Only in-frame clones appear in the TCRdb table, and some are missing; sequencing was by immunoSEQ multiplex PCR. Of under 200,000 clones in the sample, around 67% are singletons; the top ten hold roughly 4%. Sequencing used PBMCs. The receptors were gathered from a woman aged 18-29 years in good health and CMV-seropositive.

The CDR3 DNA reads as TGCGCCAGCAGCCAAGAGGCCAGGGCGAACACCGGGGAGCTGTTTTTT. Amino acid sequence: CASSQEARANTGELFF. The chain uses TRBV4-1 and TRBJ2-2, with TRBD1 as a possible D gene (5 bases). Trimming pared 0 bases from V and 0 bases from J, leaving 8 bases between. CDR3 length: 16 residues. Germline CDR1 and CDR2: MGHRA and YSYEKL.

The rearrangement links TRBV2 to TRBJ2-2; D gene ambiguous. The germline V gene encodes CDR1 SNHLY and CDR2 FYNNEI. The CDR3 consists of 14 residues. V dropped 1 base and J dropped 8 bases, with 11 bases sitting between them. CDR3 DNA: TGTGCCAGCAGTGAAGTAATGGTCGCGGGGGAGCTGTTTTTT. Protein: CASSEVMVAGELFF.

V and J are TRBV7-9 and TRBJ2-2; 7 nucleotides align to TRBD2. Losses at the gene ends were 5 bases for V and 6 bases for J; bases not matched to a gene: 15. The CDR3 sequence is 17 residues long. Germline CDR1 is SEHNR and CDR2 is FQNEAQ (reference sequence). CDR3 nucleotide sequence: TGTGCCAGCAGCCCCCCAGCGGGGTGGGGTGTTGCCGGGGAGCTGTTTTTT. As protein: CASSPPAGWGVAGELFF.

The genes are TRBV7-8 and TRBJ2-5, with 9 bases lining up with TRBD2. There are 17 residues in the CDR3. With V trimmed by 5 bases and J by 1 base, 11 bases remained unmatched. Per germline, CDR1 SGHVS and CDR2 FQNEAQ. The CDR3 DNA reads TGTGCCAGCAGCCGACCCCTGGGGCGGGAGGGCCAAGAGACCCAGTACTTC. Encoded protein: CASSRPLGREGQETQYF.

This clone was detected a few times. The chain carries TRBV19 and TRBJ2-1; D possibly corresponds to TRBD2 (5 bases). This CDR3 is 14 amino acids long. CDR1 is LNHDA and CDR2 is SQIVND in the germline V gene (reference sequence). V lost 3 bases and J lost 8, with 14 bases in between. CDR3 region: CASSIGAEAHEQFF. CDR3 sequence (DNA): TGTGCCAGTAGTATCGGTGCGGAGGCCCATGAGCAGTTCTTC.

This clone was counted between two and nine times. The CDR3 reads CASSLVRGRATSYEQYF. In DNA, the CDR3 is TGCGCCAGCAGCTTGGTACGGGGAAGAGCTACTTCCTACGAGCAGTACTTC. The rearrangement joins TRBV5-1 to TRBJ2-7, with D possibly being TRBD2 (5 bases). This CDR3 has 17 amino acids. The germline V gene has CDR1 SGHRS and CDR2 YFSETQ. Trimming removed 0 bases at V and 1 base at J, with 17 bases between. The variable domain in full, with the rest retrieved from reference TRBV5-1 and TRBJ2-7, is KAGVTQTPRYLIKTRGQQVTLSCSPISGHRSVSWYQQTPGQGLQFLFEYFSETQRNKGNFPGRFSGRQFSNSRSEMNVSTLELGDSALYLCASSLVRGRATSYEQYFGPGTRLTVT.

This sequence joins TRBV18 and TRBJ2-3, with 7 bases aligning to TRBD1. Germline lookup yields CDR1 KGHSH and CDR2 LQKENI. The CDR3 runs 15 residues. Losses at the gene ends were 2 bases for V and 0 bases for J; bases not matched to a gene: 2. The DNA for the CDR3 is TGTGCCAGCTCACCATGGGGACAGAGCACAGATACGCAGTATTTT. Amino acid sequence: CASSPWGQSTDTQYF.

In DNA form, the CDR3 reads TGTGCCAGCAGTACAGGGGGCGCAGGGAACACTGAAGCTTTCTTT. It is translated as CASSTGGAGNTEAFF. This chain connects TRBV6-1 to TRBJ1-1; TRBD1 matches 9 bases. Trimming took 5 bases from V and 1 from J; bases not matched to a gene: 5. The length of the CDR3 is 15 residues. The V gene's germline CDR1 is MNHNS and CDR2 SASEGT.

The chain combines TRBV6-1 with TRBJ2-3, with 7 positions matching TRBD2. Germline CDR1 is MNHNS and CDR2 is SASEGT. The CDR3 sequence is 16 residues long. Trimming took 1 base from V and 2 from J; bases not matched to a gene: 6. CDR3 in DNA: TGTGCCAGCAGTGAAGGTGTCGGGGGGAACACAGATACGCAGTATTTT. Protein product: CASSEGVGGNTDTQYF.

J is TRBJ2-2 and V is TRBV6-5; weak D call: TRBD1 (6 bases). The CDR3 consists of 14 residues. With 2 bases removed from V and 7 bases from J, the gap between germline ends came to 11 bases. Germline V gene sequence: CDR1 MNHEY, CDR2 SVGAGI. The CDR3 DNA follows: TGTGCCAGCAGTTACATGGGACACGGCGGGGAGCTGTTTTTT. Protein sequence: CASSYMGHGGELFF.

This clone was detected once. The CDR3 reads CASSQDLIGTGGPHSPLHF. The CDR3 DNA reads as TGCGCCAGCAGCCAAGATTTAATAGGGACAGGGGGCCCCCATTCACCCCTCCACTTT. The chain is built from TRBV4-3 and TRBJ1-6; 12 bases match TRBD1. From germline, CDR1 is LGHNA and CDR2 YSLEER. This CDR3 is built from 19 residues. V shed 0 bases, J shed 8 bases, and the junction held 11 bases outside the gene matches.

V and J are TRBV5-1 and TRBJ1-1, with unresolved D. The CDR3 runs 15 residues. Per germline, CDR1 SGHRS and CDR2 YFSETQ. Trimming stripped 5 bases from V and 0 bases from J, with 14 bases between. Here the CDR3 reads CASSHSNRLNTEAFF. CDR3 nucleotide sequence: TGCGCCAGCAGTCATAGTAACAGATTGAACACTGAAGCTTTCTTT.

The gene calls are TRBV19 and TRBJ1-2; D possibly corresponds to TRBD1 (6 bases). The V end lost 6 bases, the J end lost 4 bases, and 15 bases lay between the germline ends. Germline V gene lookup returns CDR1 LNHDA and CDR2 SQIVND (reference sequence). The CDR3 has 14 amino acids. CDR3 in amino acids: CASRNLGQSYGYTF. The CDR3, as DNA: TGTGCCAGTAGAAATCTTGGACAGAGCTATGGCTACACCTTC.

There are a few counts of this clone. J is TRBJ2-7 and V is TRBV27; D is unclear. This CDR3 comprises 12 residues. Germline CDR1 is MNHEY and CDR2 is SMNVEV (reference sequence). The V gene lost 4 bases and the J gene lost 5 bases, with 9 bases spanning the gap. CDR3 loop: CASSSSMHEQYF. CDR3 nucleotides: TGTGCCAGCAGTTCTTCTATGCACGAGCAGTACTTC.

The chain carries TRBV5-1 and TRBJ2-3; TRBD1 agrees at 11 bases. The germline V gene has CDR1 SGHRS and CDR2 YFSETQ. The J segment lost 2 bases and the V segment lost 6 bases, leaving 8 bases of the junction unmatched. The CDR3 has 16 residues. The CDR3 nucleotides are TGCGCCAGCACGGATAGGACAGGGGGCTTCACAGATACGCAGTATTTT. Its translation is CASTDRTGGFTDTQYF.

This clone was found a few times. The V and J genes are TRBV7-3 and TRBJ2-3; tentative D call: TRBD2 (5 bases). The CDR3 sequence is 15 residues long. Trimming cost V 1 base and J 0 bases, with 8 bases left between them. The germline V gene encodes CDR1 SGHTA and CDR2 FQGTGA. CDR3 residues: CASSLRPGSTDTQYF. CDR3 DNA sequence: TGTGCCAGCAGCTTAAGACCGGGGAGCACAGATACGCAGTATTTT. The full variable domain, rest sourced from reference TRBV7-3 and TRBJ2-3, is GAGVSQTPSNKVTEKGKYVELRCDPISGHTALYWYRQSLGQGPEFLIYFQGTGAADDSGLPNDRFFAVRPEGSVSTLKIQRTERGDSAVYLCASSLRPGSTDTQYFGPGTRLTVL.

This CDR3 reads CASLDQTHRGAYEQYF. The CDR3 nucleotides are TGTGCCAGCCTCGACCAAACTCACAGGGGGGCCTACGAGCAGTACTTC. The chain carries TRBV6-6 and TRBJ2-7, with 8 positions matching TRBD1. The germline CDR1 and CDR2 sequences are MNHNY and SVGAGI (reference sequence). The trim removed 8 bases at V and 2 bases at J, leaving 14 bases unmatched. There are 16 residues in the CDR3.

This clone was detected only a few times. The chain uses TRBV30 and TRBJ1-1, with 9 bases that match TRBD1. CDR1 and CDR2 from the germline V gene are GTSNPN and SVGIG (reference sequence). CDR3 length: 16 residues. V dropped 4 bases and J dropped 5; count of bases not matched to a gene: 14. This CDR3 reads CAWIPGTGILRTEAFF. The CDR3 DNA is TGTGCCTGGATTCCCGGGACAGGGATTTTGAGGACTGAAGCTTTCTTT.